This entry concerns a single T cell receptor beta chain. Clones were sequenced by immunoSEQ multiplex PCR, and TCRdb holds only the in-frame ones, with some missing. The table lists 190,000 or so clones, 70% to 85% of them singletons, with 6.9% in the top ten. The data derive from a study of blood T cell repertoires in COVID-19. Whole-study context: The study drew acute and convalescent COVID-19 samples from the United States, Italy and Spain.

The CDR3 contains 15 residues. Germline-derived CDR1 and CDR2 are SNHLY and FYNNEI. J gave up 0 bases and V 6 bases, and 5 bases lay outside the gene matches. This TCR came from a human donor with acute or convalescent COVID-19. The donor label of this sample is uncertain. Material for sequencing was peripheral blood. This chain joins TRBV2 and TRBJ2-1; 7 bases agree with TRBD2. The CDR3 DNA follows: TGTGCCAGCAGCCAACTAGCGAACTCCTACAATGAGCAGTTCTTC. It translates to CASSQLANSYNEQFF.